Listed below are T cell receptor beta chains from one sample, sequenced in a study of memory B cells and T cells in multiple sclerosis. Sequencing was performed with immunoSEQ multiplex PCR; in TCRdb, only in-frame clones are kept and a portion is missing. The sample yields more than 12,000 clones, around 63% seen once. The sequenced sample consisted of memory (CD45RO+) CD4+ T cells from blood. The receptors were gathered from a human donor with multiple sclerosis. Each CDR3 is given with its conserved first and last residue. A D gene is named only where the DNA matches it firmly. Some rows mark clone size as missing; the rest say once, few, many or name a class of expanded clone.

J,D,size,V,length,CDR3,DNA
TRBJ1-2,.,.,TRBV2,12,CASSGTSYGYTF,TGTGCCAGCAGCGGGACTTCCTATGGCTACACCTTC
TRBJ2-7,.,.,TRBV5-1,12,CASSLVSYEQYF,TGCGCCAGCAGCTTGGTATCCTACGAGCAGTACTTC
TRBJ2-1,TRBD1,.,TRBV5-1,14,CASSANTGGNEQFF,TGCGCCAGCAGCGCGAATACAGGGGGCAATGAGCAGTTCTTC
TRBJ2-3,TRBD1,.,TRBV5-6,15,CASSQTGLNTDTQYF,TGTGCCAGCAGCCAGACAGGGCTCAACACAGATACGCAGTATTTT
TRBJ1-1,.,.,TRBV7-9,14,CASSLSTVNTEAFF,TGTGCCAGCAGCTTATCTACAGTGAACACTGAAGCTTTCTTT
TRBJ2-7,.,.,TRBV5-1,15,CASSSVGVKVYEQYF,TGCGCCAGCAGTTCGGTCGGGGTTAAGGTCTACGAGCAGTACTTC
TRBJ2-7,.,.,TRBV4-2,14,CASSQAQTGYEQYF,TGTGCCAGCAGCCAAGCCCAGACAGGCTACGAGCAGTACTTC
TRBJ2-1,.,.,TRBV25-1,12,CASRTKSNEQFF,TGTGCCAGCAGGACTAAATCCAATGAGCAGTTCTTC
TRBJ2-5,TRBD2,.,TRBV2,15,CASSGTSGYQETQYF,TGTGCCAGCAGTGGGACTAGCGGTTATCAAGAGACCCAGTACTTC
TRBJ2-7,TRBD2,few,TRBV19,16,CASSIQAGLRTYEQYF,TGTGCCAGTAGTATTCAAGCGGGACTTCGAACCTACGAGCAGTACTTC
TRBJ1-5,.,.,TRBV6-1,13,CASTESLNQPQHF,TGTGCCAGCACTGAGTCCTTAAATCAGCCCCAGCATTTT
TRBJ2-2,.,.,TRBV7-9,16,CASSLRTAWNTGELFF,TGTGCCAGCAGCCTCAGGACAGCCTGGAACACCGGGGAGCTGTTTTTT
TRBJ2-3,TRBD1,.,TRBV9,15,CASSPDRGRTDTQYF,TGTGCCAGCAGCCCCGACAGGGGGCGCACAGATACGCAGTATTTT
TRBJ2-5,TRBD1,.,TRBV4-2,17,CASSRGDGQGGRETQYF,TGTGCCAGCAGCCGAGGGGATGGACAGGGGGGTCGAGAGACCCAGTACTTC